Following are 21 T cell receptor beta chains from one sample sequenced in a study of regulatory T cells in long-lasting Graves disease. iRepertoire HTBI primers and Arm-PCR of CDR3 regions built TCR beta libraries. TCRdb used MiXCR to reprocess the multiplex PCR reads, holding one entry per CDR3 protein. The sample has more than 650,000 distinct CDR3 sequences; about 30% are singletons. Time point meaning: persistent/refractory GD, antithyroid drugs over 5 years with positive TRAb. Scientists built the TCR library using RNA that was extracted from PBMCs. Sequencing was performed on peripheral blood mononuclear cells (PBMCs), taken when the disease was refractory, from a patient treated with antithyroid drugs. All receptors come from a female donor with Graves disease.

The gene calls are TRBV27 and TRBJ2-5; D uncertain. Germline CDR1 MNHEY, CDR2 SMNVEV (reference sequence). The CDR3 extends over 14 amino acids. V shed 0 bases and J shed 4 bases, with 9 bases lying between them. CDR3 coding DNA: TGTGCCAGCAGTTTATCTCCCAAGGGAGAGACCCAGTACTTC. Protein sequence: CASSLSPKGETQYF.

This chain joins TRBV7-9 and TRBJ1-1, with 9 positions matching TRBD1. The length of the CDR3 is 15 residues. The V gene's germline CDR1 is SEHNR and CDR2 FQNEAQ (reference sequence). J lost 6 bases, V lost 4 bases, and 9 bases had no gene match. Here the CDR3 reads CASSYQDRGLAEAFF. DNA for the CDR3: TGTGCCAGCAGCTACCAAGACAGGGGGTTGGCTGAAGCTTTCTTT. Variable domain in full (rest from reference TRBV7-9 and TRBJ1-1): DTGVSQNPRHKITKRGQNVTFRCDPISEHNRLYWYRQTLGQGPEFLTYFQNEAQLEKSRLLSDRFSAERPKGSFSTLEIQRTEQGDSAMYLCASSYQDRGLAEAFFGQGTRLTVV.

The chain couples TRBV7-9 to TRBJ1-1, with D hard to call. Germline V gene data show CDR1 as SEHNR and CDR2 as FQNEAQ (reference sequence). V was trimmed by 8 bases and J by 3 bases, leaving 13 bases between them. The CDR3 loop spans 13 amino acids. As DNA, the CDR3 is TGTGCCAGCTTCTCCTCGGGTCACACTGAAGCTTTCTTT. Translating gives CASFSSGHTEAFF.

There are many counts of this clonotype. The V call is TRBV2, the J call TRBJ1-2; tentatively, D is TRBD1 (5 bases). The germline V gene has CDR1 SNHLY and CDR2 FYNNEI. The CDR3 is 13 amino acids. V gave up 4 bases and J gave up 7 bases, with 13 bases separating them. CDR3: CASSVGREGGYTF. In DNA, the CDR3 is TGTGCCAGCAGTGTTGGCAGGGAGGGTGGCTACACCTTC.

The V call is TRBV9, the J call TRBJ2-5; D uncertain. V was cut by 4 bases and J by 2 bases, with 9 bases left in between. The V gene's germline CDR1 is SGDLS and CDR2 YYNGEE. This CDR3 is 13 amino acids long. As DNA, the CDR3 is TGTGCCAGCAGCCCAGTGGGGCAAGAGACCCAGTACTTC. Residues: CASSPVGQETQYF. Full variable domain (remainder filled in from reference TRBV9 and TRBJ2-5): DSGVTQTPKHLITATGQRVTLRCSPRSGDLSVYWYQQSLDQGLQFLIQYYNGEERAKGNILERFSAQQFPDLHSELNLSSLELGDSALYFCASSPVGQETQYFGPGTRLLVL.

This clonotype has a count of ten or more. The chain employs TRBV6-1 and TRBJ1-6; 8 nucleotides line up with TRBD1. Losses at the gene ends were 11 bases for V and 0 bases for J; bases not matched to a gene: 9. Germline CDR1 and CDR2: MNHNS and SASEGT. The CDR3 consists of 16 residues. DNA for the CDR3: TGTGCCGTCCTGACAGGGGTCAACTCCTATAATTCACCCCTCCACTTT. Its protein product is CAVLTGVNSYNSPLHF.

CDR3 bases: TGCAGCGTCGACGGGACTTCTAACTATGGCTACACCTTC. It specifies CSVDGTSNYGYTF. The chain has TRBV29-1 and TRBJ1-2; D might be TRBD1 (5 bases). Germline V gene sequence: CDR1 SQVTM, CDR2 ANQGSEA. Trimming removed 6 bases at V and 0 bases at J, with 11 bases between. This CDR3 region has 13 residues.

The chain carries TRBV2 and TRBJ1-5; D unresolved. Trimming removed 1 base from V and 7 bases from J, with 11 bases in between. Germline CDR1 and CDR2: SNHLY and FYNNEI. The CDR3 runs 14 residues. As DNA, the CDR3 is TGTGCCAGCAGTGAAGGAGGGTCCCCACAGCCCCAGCATTTT. It specifies CASSEGGSPQPQHF. Variable domain in full (rest from reference TRBV2 and TRBJ1-5): EPEVTQTPSHQVTQMGQEVILRCVPISNHLYFYWYRQILGQKVEFLVSFYNNEISEKSEIFDDQFSVERPDGSNFTLKIRSTKLEDSAMYFCASSEGGSPQPQHFGDGTRLSIL.

The chain uses TRBV7-9 and TRBJ2-5, with TRBD2 identical over 7 bases. With V trimmed by 3 bases and J by 3 bases, 7 bases remained unmatched. The CDR3 has 15 amino acids. CDR1 is SEHNR and CDR2 is FQNEAQ in the germline V gene (reference sequence). The DNA of the CDR3 is TGTGCCAGCAGCTTCGGGACTAACTACGAAGAGACCCAGTACTTC. Amino acid sequence: CASSFGTNYEETQYF.

This clonotype has a count of ten or more. The chain joins TRBV12-5 to TRBJ2-5, with 10 bases aligning to TRBD2. Germline V gene lookup returns CDR1 LGHNT and CDR2 FRNRAP. J was trimmed by 5 bases and V by 4 bases; bases with no gene match: 10. The CDR3 runs 16 residues. The CDR3 spells CASGSSELAGWETQYF. CDR3 in DNA: TGTGCTAGTGGTTCGTCGGAACTAGCGGGATGGGAGACCCAGTACTTC.

The chain is built from TRBV30 and TRBJ2-7; D unclear. Germline CDR1 and CDR2: GTSNPN and SVGIG (reference sequence). V was clipped by 0 bases and J by 6 bases, with 12 bases between them. This CDR3 has 13 amino acids. CDR3 amino acids: CAWSVGVQIEQYF. In nucleotides, the CDR3 is TGTGCCTGGAGTGTAGGAGTCCAGATCGAGCAGTACTTC.

To note about this clonotype: Being one base from a much bigger clone, this may be a read error. The chain joins TRBV27 to TRBJ2-7, with 10 bases lining up with TRBD2. The CDR3 consists of 16 residues. Germline values: CDR1 MNHEY, CDR2 SMNVEV (reference sequence). The CDR3 DNA reads TGTGCCAGCAGTCCACTACTAGCGGGACGTTCCTACAAGCAGTACTTC. Translating gives CASSPLLAGRSYKQYF.

The chain couples TRBV2 to TRBJ2-3; 7 positions agree with TRBD1. Germline loops: CDR1 SNHLY, CDR2 FYNNEI. This CDR3 is built from 15 residues. Trimming took 8 bases from V and 4 from J; bases not matched to a gene: 12. The CDR3 sequence is CASPNPSTGPDTQYF. The CDR3, as DNA: TGTGCCAGCCCAAACCCGTCGACAGGGCCAGATACGCAGTATTTT.

The chain recombines TRBV3-1 with TRBJ1-2; 8 bases align to TRBD1. The V and J ends lost 3 bases and 6 bases, in that order; junction bases with no gene match: 9. The CDR3 is 15 amino acids. Germline V gene lookup returns CDR1 LGHDT and CDR2 YNNKEL (reference sequence). The CDR3 DNA sequence: TGTGCCAGCAGCCATCCCGGACAGGGCGGGCATGGCTACACCTTC. Protein product: CASSHPGQGGHGYTF.

The V and J genes are TRBV19 and TRBJ2-2, with 7 bases lining up with TRBD2. Germline V lookup: CDR1 LNHDA, CDR2 SQIVND (reference sequence). The CDR3 totals 15 residues. Trimming took 4 bases from V and 1 from J; bases not matched to a gene: 3. CDR3 in amino acids: CASSKRGRNTGELFF. CDR3 in DNA: TGTGCCAGTAGTAAGCGGGGCAGGAACACCGGGGAGCTGTTTTTT.

This clonotype has just a few counts. DNA of the CDR3: TGTGCCAGCAGTTTAAAGGGGTTAGCGGGAGGCACAGATACGCAGTATTTT. This translates into CASSLKGLAGGTDTQYF. The chain has TRBV27 and TRBJ2-3; 9 nucleotides line up with TRBD2. CDR1 is MNHEY and CDR2 is SMNVEV in the germline V gene (reference sequence). V lost 2 bases to trimming and J lost 1 base; unmatched junction nucleotides: 7. This CDR3 comprises 17 residues.

This clonotype was seen a few times. The chain links TRBV20-1 to TRBJ2-7, with 9 bases aligning to TRBD1. J gave up 3 bases and V 0 bases, and 6 bases lay outside the gene matches. This CDR3 is 15 amino acids long. CDR1 DFQATT and CDR2 SNEGSKA come from the germline V gene (reference sequence). Here the CDR3 reads CSARDYRDRDYEQYF. CDR3 DNA: TGCAGTGCTAGAGACTACCGGGACAGGGACTACGAGCAGTACTTC.

This clonotype appeared a few times. The chain has TRBV19 and TRBJ1-1; D possibly corresponds to TRBD1 (5 bases). The germline CDR1 and CDR2 sequences are LNHDA and SQIVND (reference sequence). The CDR3 runs to 14 residues. The V end lost 5 bases, the J end lost 7 bases, and 17 bases lay between the germline ends. CDR3 in DNA: TGTGCCAGTAGTTCTCAGTCGGAGGGGATTGAAGCTTTCTTT. It translates to CASSSQSEGIEAFF.

This clonotype showed up many times. The genes are TRBV28 and TRBJ1-2; the D is unclear. The germline V gene has CDR1 MDHEN and CDR2 SYDVKM. The CDR3 covers 14 residues. With 2 bases removed from V and 5 bases from J, the gap between germline ends came to 12 bases. The CDR3 here is CASSLQGNGYGYTF. The CDR3 DNA is TGTGCCAGCAGTTTACAAGGGAATGGGTATGGCTACACCTTC.

The chain carries TRBV24-1 and TRBJ2-5; TRBD2 matches at 8 bases. CDR3 length: 15 amino acids. Per the germline V gene, CDR1 is KGHDR and CDR2 is SFDVKD. After removal of 5 bases from V and 5 bases from J, the junction contained 9 bases not matched to a gene. CDR3 coding DNA: TGTGCCACCAGTGGCGCGGGGGGCCCGGGGGAGACCCAGTACTTC. This translates into CATSGAGGPGETQYF.

This chain links TRBV29-1 with TRBJ2-1; 8 nucleotides agree with TRBD2. The CDR3 length is 14 residues. The ends lost 7 bases at V and 8 bases at J; junction bases unmatched: 13. The germline gives CDR1 SQVTM, CDR2 ANQGSEA. CDR3 bases: TGCAGCGAGATACGGGACACCGGGGGGGATGAGCAGTTCTTC. It yields the protein CSEIRDTGGDEQFF.